This TCR beta chain came from a study of graft-versus-host responses after intestinal transplantation. On this clone itself: The antigen remains undetermined.

Sequencing used immunoSEQ multiplex PCR; TCRdb keeps in-frame clones, though not all of them. The sample contains 90,000 or so clones, around 83% of which appear only once. Sequences were derived from unstimulated CD4+ T cells sorted from spleen or lymph node cells, sampled before intestinal transplant. The source is a human donor who received an intestinal transplant.

The chain's CDR3 is CASSARPTGGVYEQYF. The CDR3 DNA is TGTGCCAGCAGCGCGCGACCGACAGGGGGTGTATACGAGCAGTACTTC. The J gene is TRBJ2-7, the V gene TRBV9; TRBD1 matches 9 bases. This CDR3 region has 16 residues. Germline-derived CDR1 and CDR2 are SGDLS and YYNGEE. V dropped 3 bases and J dropped 4; count of bases not matched to a gene: 11.